The 15 T cell receptor beta chains below come from one sample, sequenced in a study of cytomegalovirus exposure and HLA in healthy donors. Vbeta (60) and Jbeta (13) primers were used in the PCR. Sequenced by immunoSEQ multiplex PCR; TCRdb stores in-frame clones only, minus some. The repertoire holds roughly 98,000 clones, with approximately 70% as singletons. Sample: PBMCs. All receptors come from a man in his fifties or sixties in good health and CMV-seronegative.

This chain links TRBV5-1 with TRBJ2-7, with TRBD1 matching 8 bases. The V gene end was trimmed by 2 bases and the J gene end by 2 bases; junction bases not matched to a gene: 12. Germline-derived CDR1 and CDR2 are SGHRS and YFSETQ. This CDR3 contains 17 residues. CDR3 DNA: TGCGCCAGCAGCTTTAGTAGGGAGACAGGGGTTGCCTACGAGCAGTACTTC. It yields the protein CASSFSRETGVAYEQYF.

V gene TRBV30 combines with J gene TRBJ2-7; the match to TRBD2 covers 7 bases. Germline values: CDR1 GTSNPN, CDR2 SVGIG (reference sequence). J gave up 3 bases and V 3 bases, and 11 bases lay outside the gene matches. The CDR3 has 15 residues. The CDR3 protein is CAWRQGGDYFYEQYF. The CDR3 DNA follows: TGTGCCTGGAGGCAAGGAGGGGACTACTTCTACGAGCAGTACTTC. The full variable domain, rest sourced from reference TRBV30 and TRBJ2-7, is SQTIHQWPATLVQPVGSPLSLECTVEGTSNPNLYWYRQAAGRGLQLLFYSVGIGQISSEVPQNLSASRPQDRQFILSSKKLLLSDSGFYLCAWRQGGDYFYEQYFGPGTRLTVT.

The gene calls are TRBV28 and TRBJ2-7; 9 bases align to TRBD1. V lost 3 bases, J lost 6 bases, and 9 bases stayed unmatched. The CDR3 runs to 15 residues. From germline, CDR1 is MDHEN and CDR2 SYDVKM. The DNA for the CDR3 is TGTGCCAGCAGTTTTGGGGACAGGGTATTCGGCGAGCAGTACTTC. It specifies CASSFGDRVFGEQYF.

Details on this clone: Its ends do not fully match the called genes, so a read error is possible. CDR3 bases: TGTTCCAGCAGCTTTACAGGGAATGGAGGCTACACCTTC. Its translation is CSSSFTGNGGYTF. The chain joins TRBV7-9 to TRBJ1-2; D is perhaps TRBD1 (6 bases). The CDR3 loop spans 13 amino acids. In germline, CDR1 is SEHNR, CDR2 FQNEAQ (reference sequence). Complete variable domain (other parts from reference TRBV7-9 and TRBJ1-2): DTGVSQNPRHKITKRGQNVTFRCDPISEHNRLYWYRQTLGQGPEFLTYFQNEAQLEKSRLLSDRFSAERPKGSFSTLEIQRTEQGDSAMYLCSSSFTGNGGYTFGSGTRLTVV.

In this sample, this clone is medium-sized. CDR3 residues: CASSSDRGSMNTEAFF. The DNA for the CDR3 is TGCGCCAGCAGCTCTGACAGGGGAAGCATGAACACTGAAGCTTTCTTT. The V gene is TRBV5-1, the J gene TRBJ1-1; TRBD1 agrees at 8 bases. In germline, CDR1 is SGHRS, CDR2 YFSETQ. V gave up 3 bases and J gave up 0 bases; unmatched junction bases: 7. The CDR3 runs to 16 residues.

The J gene is TRBJ2-7, the V gene TRBV6-1; D perhaps matches TRBD2 (5 bases). The CDR3 is 15 residues long. CDR1 is MNHNS, CDR2 SASEGT, per germline. V was shortened by 3 bases and J by 4 bases, with 16 bases between the two germline ends. CDR3 region: CASSDQGRTPYEQYF. CDR3 sequence (DNA): TGTGCCAGCAGTGATCAAGGCCGGACTCCGTACGAGCAGTACTTC.

This clone has just a few counts. The rearrangement uses TRBV27 and TRBJ1-5; 7 bases line up with TRBD1. Germline V gene data show CDR1 as MNHEY and CDR2 as SMNVEV (reference sequence). The J segment lost 5 bases and the V segment lost 7 bases, leaving 14 bases of the junction unmatched. This CDR3 spans 16 amino acids. The DNA for the CDR3 is TGTGCCAGCACCTCCTTGGGGGGCAGGGGGTATCAGCCCCAGCATTTT. Amino acids: CASTSLGGRGYQPQHF.

J is TRBJ2-4 and V is TRBV6-1; 10 nucleotides align to TRBD2. The V gene end was trimmed by 3 bases and the J gene end by 7 bases; junction bases not matched to a gene: 9. The germline V gene has CDR1 MNHNS and CDR2 SASEGT. The CDR3 is made up of 16 amino acids. This CDR3 reads CASSDSLAGDWNIQYF. DNA of the CDR3: TGTGCCAGCAGTGATAGTCTAGCGGGAGATTGGAACATTCAGTACTTC.

The chain recombines TRBV7-9 with TRBJ1-4, with D maybe TRBD1 (6 bases). Trimming removed 0 bases from V and 8 bases from J, with 19 bases in between. The CDR3 extends over 17 amino acids. From germline, CDR1 is SEHNR and CDR2 FQNEAQ (reference sequence). In DNA form, the CDR3 reads TGTGCCAGCAGCTTAGCCGGGACACCAAAAGGCTACGAAAAACTGTTTTTT. Translated, it gives CASSLAGTPKGYEKLFF.

The CDR3 loop is CASKGTVNTGELFF. The CDR3 DNA is TGTGCCAGTAAGGGGACAGTAAACACCGGGGAGCTGTTTTTT. V usage is TRBV19 and J usage is TRBJ2-2; 7 bases are a match to TRBD1. Germline values: CDR1 LNHDA, CDR2 SQIVND (reference sequence). The CDR3 loop spans 14 amino acids. Trimming cost V 7 bases and J 2 bases; bases outside gene matches: 4.

This clone showed up just a few times. The chain employs TRBV5-1 and TRBJ1-1, with a tentative D call TRBD1 (5 bases). V lost 3 bases to trimming and J lost 2 bases, with 11 bases between them. This CDR3 contains 14 residues. CDR1 is SGHRS and CDR2 is YFSETQ in the germline V gene. The CDR3 DNA reads TGCGCCAGCAGCTCACTGACAGCCAACACTGAAGCTTTCTTT. Translated, it gives CASSSLTANTEAFF.

This sequence joins TRBV18 and TRBJ1-1; 8 bases line up with TRBD1. Germline V gene data show CDR1 as KGHSH and CDR2 as LQKENI. The CDR3 has 15 residues. The V gene end was trimmed by 3 bases and the J gene end by 1 base; junction bases not matched to a gene: 4. The CDR3 nucleotides read TGTGCCAGCTCACCGGGACAGGCCCAGAACACTGAAGCTTTCTTT. Protein sequence: CASSPGQAQNTEAFF.

This clone has more than one count but fewer than ten. J is TRBJ2-1 and V is TRBV11-2, with 10 bases matching TRBD2. Germline loops: CDR1 SGHAT, CDR2 FQNNGV. The CDR3 has 19 amino acids. Unmatched junction bases numbered 8, after V lost 0 bases and J lost 0 bases. The CDR3 is CASSLDWLLAGSSYNEQFF. The CDR3 nucleotides read TGTGCCAGCAGCTTAGATTGGTTACTAGCGGGGAGCTCCTACAATGAGCAGTTCTTC.

The chain employs TRBV4-2 and TRBJ2-7; weak D call: TRBD2 (7 bases). The length of the CDR3 is 16 residues. Germline assignment: CDR1 LGHNA and CDR2 YNFKEQ. V lost 3 bases to trimming and J lost 3 bases, with 18 bases between them. This CDR3 is CASSHGLGGEGYEQYF. The CDR3 nucleotides are TGTGCCAGCAGCCACGGGTTAGGGGGGGAAGGCTACGAGCAGTACTTC.

V usage is TRBV5-4 and J usage is TRBJ2-7; 9 bases are a match to TRBD2. CDR3 length: 19 residues. Trimming at V came to 4 bases and at J to 3 bases, leaving 20 bases not matched to a gene. Looked up from germline, CDR1 is SGHNT and CDR2 is YYREEE (reference sequence). The CDR3 here is CASSLRVGSGGPGHYEQYF. CDR3 nucleotides: TGTGCCAGCAGCCTTCGGGTGGGAAGCGGGGGGCCAGGTCACTACGAGCAGTACTTC.